These 4 T cell receptor beta chains came from one sample sequenced in a study of cytomegalovirus exposure and HLA in healthy donors. Produced via immunoSEQ multiplex PCR; TCRdb's table is partial and in-frame only. Seen here are approximately 58,000 clones, around 90% observed once, and the top ten hold 2.2%. The sequenced sample was PBMCs. These receptors all come from a woman younger than 45 in good health and CMV-seronegative.

This clone was detected only once. The chain employs TRBV5-4 and TRBJ1-1; D is unclear. The V end was cut by 2 bases, the J end by 0 bases, with 2 bases between. Germline V CDR1 and CDR2: SGHNT, YYREEE (reference sequence). The CDR3 runs 12 residues. The CDR3 DNA follows: TGTGCCAGCAGCTTTATGAACACTGAAGCTTTCTTT. Its protein is CASSFMNTEAFF.

This clone turned up a few times. The chain uses TRBV18 and TRBJ1-2; possibly TRBD1 for D (6 bases). V shed 5 bases and J shed 3 bases, with 10 bases lying between them. Germline CDR1 KGHSH, CDR2 LQKENI. The CDR3 totals 13 residues. CDR3 in amino acids: CASSGGADYGYTF. The CDR3 nucleotides read TGTGCCAGCTCAGGGGGCGCGGACTATGGCTACACCTTC.

The chain uses TRBV7-6 and TRBJ2-1, with 8 bases identical to TRBD2. Germline V gives CDR1 SGHVS, CDR2 FNYEAQ. CDR3 length: 13 residues. After removal of 2 bases from V and 7 bases from J, the junction contained 1 base not matched to a gene. The CDR3 DNA is TGTGCCAGCAGCTTACCGGGGGGGAATGAGCAGTTCTTC. Its protein is CASSLPGGNEQFF.

This sequence joins TRBV19 and TRBJ1-2, with unresolved D. CDR1 and CDR2 (germline): LNHDA, SQIVND (reference sequence). This CDR3 is 14 amino acids long. Between the trimmed V and J ends, which lost 4 bases and 0 bases, there was a span of 9 bases. The CDR3 loop reads CASSTGEANYGYTF. As DNA, the CDR3 is TGTGCCAGTAGTACTGGAGAAGCTAACTATGGCTACACCTTC.